This T cell receptor beta chain was sequenced during a study of CD8+ T cells in alopecia areata (dated by TCRdb to 2016 to 2019). About the full investigation: Treated patients were enrolled in an open-label pilot trial of oral tofacitinib, 5 to 10 mg twice daily, for moderate-to-severe alopecia areata. Amplification of TCRbeta CDR3 regions was done by immunoSEQ multiplex PCR using 35 Vbeta forward primers and 13 Jbeta reverse primers. Patients received tofacitinib for 6 to 18 months and were then followed off drug for 6 months to check for delayed response and recurrence. Biopsies were taken from tofacitinib-treated patients at baseline and again at 4 and 24 weeks into treatment, and several of those patients also had a later scalp biopsy. To study T cell clonal expansion in alopecia areata, the researchers applied high-throughput TCRbeta sequencing to both the C3H/HeJ mouse model and human patients. Scalp clonality was compared across normal scalp (n=4), patchy alopecia areata scalp (n=8), and alopecia totalis/universalis scalp (n=8). For the treated patients, the SALT score, which quantifies what percentage of scalp surface area is affected, served as the measure of disease severity. RNA was extracted with the PAXgene miRNA kit for fixed scalp, the miRNeasy kit for PBMCs, and the RNeasy kit for mouse skin. On the human side, TCRbeta sequencing was run on scalp tissue and on sorted CD4+ and CD8+ peripheral blood T cells from healthy controls and from alopecia areata patients with either patchy or totalis/universalis disease.

Worth noting for this clone: There is no known antigen for this receptor. No base qualities exist here, and no much larger clone lies one base off it.

The receptor library was made with the immunoSEQ multiplex PCR assay. To provide template for TCR sequencing, every sample had RNA extracted and reverse transcribed into cDNA. First-strand cDNA was synthesized using SuperScript III with a 2:1 mix of oligo-dT and random hexamers. A synthetic immune receptor repertoire was used to measure amplification bias, and any remaining bias was corrected computationally. Per the authors' processing: Raw reads were preprocessed for error removal, and CDR3 was defined according to IMGT conventions as running from the conserved cysteine to phenylalanine. Clonality was calculated as 1 minus Shannon entropy normalized by log2 of the number of productive unique TCRs. Whether each scalp clone was CD4 or CD8 was inferred by checking scalp TCRbeta sequences against the CD4 and CD8 repertoires from sorted blood. TCRdb took over this immuneACCESS table, retaining in-frame rearrangements with V and J assigned. Such tables are incomplete; in checked studies, under half of the missing clones stem from an unresolved V gene, and the remainder is unexplained. The V and J calls and clone size were taken over from that table, and D and trimming were inferred from the DNA. The sample table shows about 270,000 clones, and over 45% are seen once. The leading ten clones occupy more than 0.85% of the sample.

What the research found in general, with its limitations: Tofacitinib significantly lowered scalp clonality and the number of expanded CD8+ clones among the top 100 scalp clones. Many expanded lesional clones were found to persist in scalp and blood during tofacitinib treatment, and relapse after treatment cessation may be partly explained by this persistence. Shared TCR sequences between patients were less evident than in mice, which may be partly attributable to HLA diversity in the patient population. Because the treated cohort was small and had only one nonresponder, larger studies are needed to examine links between baseline CD8+ expansion and response. Lesional scalp, especially in alopecia totalis/universalis, showed higher clonality and more expanded CD8+ clones than normal scalp, suggesting antigenic drive. Unlike mouse skin, which is dominated by gammadelta T cells, normal human skin has resident alphabeta T cells that are also sequenced, and this complicates analysis of the scalp TCR repertoire.

V sheds 4 bases and J sheds 4 bases, leaving 6 bases between their ends. CDR3 length: 12 amino acids, cysteine to phenylalanine. CDR3 DNA is the only sequence kept; it has 36 bases, read in frame from the first base. Based on the germline V gene, the CDR1 and CDR2 sequences are MNHNS and SASEGT. The treatment or condition label, as the study defines it: oral pan-JAK inhibitor, 5-10 mg twice daily. From alopecia areata patients, peripheral blood was collected along with lesional scalp punch biopsies. PBMCs were separated by density centrifugation and stained for CD3, CD4 and CD8, after which CD4+ and CD8+ T cells were sorted on a FACSAria.

The clonotype comes from a human donor with alopecia areata. The V and J segments used are TRBV6-1 and TRBJ2-3, with no reliable assignment of the D segment. The sequenced sample was CD4+ T cells sorted from blood, obtained around week 54, from a patient treated with tofacitinib. The base sequence is TGTGCCAGCAGTGTACAAGCAGATACGCAGTATTTT. The resulting protein is CASSVQADTQYF.